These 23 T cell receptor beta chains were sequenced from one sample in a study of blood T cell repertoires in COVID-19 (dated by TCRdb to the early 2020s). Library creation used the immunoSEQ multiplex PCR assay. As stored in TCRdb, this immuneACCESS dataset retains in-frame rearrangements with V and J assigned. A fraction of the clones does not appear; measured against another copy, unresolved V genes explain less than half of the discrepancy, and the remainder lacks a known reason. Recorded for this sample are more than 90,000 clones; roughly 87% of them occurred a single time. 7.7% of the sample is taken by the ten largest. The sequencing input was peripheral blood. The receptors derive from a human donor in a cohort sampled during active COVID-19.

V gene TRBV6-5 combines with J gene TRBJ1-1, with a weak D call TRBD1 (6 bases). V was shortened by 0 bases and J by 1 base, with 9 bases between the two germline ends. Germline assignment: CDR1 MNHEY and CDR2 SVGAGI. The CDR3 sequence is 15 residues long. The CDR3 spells CASSYSQGRNTEAFF. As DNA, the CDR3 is TGTGCCAGCAGTTACTCGCAGGGGAGGAACACTGAAGCTTTCTTT.

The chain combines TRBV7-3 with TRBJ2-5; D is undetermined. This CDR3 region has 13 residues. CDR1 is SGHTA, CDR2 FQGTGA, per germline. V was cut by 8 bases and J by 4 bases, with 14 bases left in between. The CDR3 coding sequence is TGTGCCAGCTCGGGTTCCACCCTAGAGACCCAGTACTTC. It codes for CASSGSTLETQYF.

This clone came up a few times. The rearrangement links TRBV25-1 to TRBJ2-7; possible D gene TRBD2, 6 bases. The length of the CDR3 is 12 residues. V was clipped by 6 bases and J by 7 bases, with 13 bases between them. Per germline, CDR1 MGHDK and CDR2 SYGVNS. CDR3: CASRGDFREQYF. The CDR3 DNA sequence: TGTGCCAGCAGGGGGGACTTTCGGGAGCAGTACTTC.

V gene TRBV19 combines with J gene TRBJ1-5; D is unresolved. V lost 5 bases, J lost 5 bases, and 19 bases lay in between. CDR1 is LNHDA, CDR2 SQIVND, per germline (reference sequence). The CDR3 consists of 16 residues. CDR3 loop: CASSSIVSGVYQPQHF. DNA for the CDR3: TGTGCCAGTAGTTCCATAGTGTCGGGAGTTTATCAGCCCCAGCATTTT.

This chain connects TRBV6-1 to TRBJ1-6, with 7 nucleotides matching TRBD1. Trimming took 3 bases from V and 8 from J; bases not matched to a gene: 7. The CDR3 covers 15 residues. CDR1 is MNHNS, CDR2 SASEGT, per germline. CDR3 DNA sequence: TGTGCCAGCAGTGACGGACAGGTTGGAGATTCACCCCTCCACTTT. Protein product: CASSDGQVGDSPLHF.

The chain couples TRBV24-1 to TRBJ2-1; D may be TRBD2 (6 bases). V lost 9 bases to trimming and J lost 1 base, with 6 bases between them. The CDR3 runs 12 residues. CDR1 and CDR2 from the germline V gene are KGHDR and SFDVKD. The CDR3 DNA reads TGTGCCACCGGGAGGTCCTACAATGAGCAGTTCTTC. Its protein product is CATGRSYNEQFF.

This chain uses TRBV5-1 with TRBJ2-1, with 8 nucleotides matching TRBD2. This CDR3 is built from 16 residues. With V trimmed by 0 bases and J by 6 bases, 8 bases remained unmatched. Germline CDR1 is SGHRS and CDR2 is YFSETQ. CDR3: CASSLVGTSGLNEQFF. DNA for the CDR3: TGCGCCAGCAGCTTGGTAGGGACTAGTGGCCTCAATGAGCAGTTCTTC.

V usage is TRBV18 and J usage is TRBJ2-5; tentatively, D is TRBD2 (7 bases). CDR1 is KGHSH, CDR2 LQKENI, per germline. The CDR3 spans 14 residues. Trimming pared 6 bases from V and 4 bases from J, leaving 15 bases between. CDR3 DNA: TGTGCCAGCTCCTGGTCAGGGGAGGGAGAGACCCAGTACTTC. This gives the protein CASSWSGEGETQYF.

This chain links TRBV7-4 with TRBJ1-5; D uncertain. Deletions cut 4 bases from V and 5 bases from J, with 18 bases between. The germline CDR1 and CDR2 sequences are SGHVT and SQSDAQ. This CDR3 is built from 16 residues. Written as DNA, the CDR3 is TGTGCCAGCAGCTGGGCAGCTCGAAGTCCAGATCAGCCCCAGCATTTT. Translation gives CASSWAARSPDQPQHF.

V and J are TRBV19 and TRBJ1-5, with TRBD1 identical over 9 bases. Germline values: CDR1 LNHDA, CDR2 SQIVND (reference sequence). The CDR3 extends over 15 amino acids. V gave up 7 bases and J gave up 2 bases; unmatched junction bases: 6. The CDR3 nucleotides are TGTGCCAGTATCCCCCGGGACAGGGGCAATCAGCCCCAGCATTTT. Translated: CASIPRDRGNQPQHF.

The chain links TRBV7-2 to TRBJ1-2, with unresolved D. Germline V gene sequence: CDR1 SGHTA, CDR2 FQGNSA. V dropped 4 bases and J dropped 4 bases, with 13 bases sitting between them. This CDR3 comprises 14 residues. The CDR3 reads CASSSGHWSYGYTF. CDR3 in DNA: TGTGCCAGCAGCTCGGGTCACTGGTCCTATGGCTACACCTTC. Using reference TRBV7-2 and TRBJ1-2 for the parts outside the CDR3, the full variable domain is GAGVSQSPSNKVTEKGKDVELRCDPISGHTALYWYRQSLGQGLEFLIYFQGNSAPDKSGLPSDRFSAERTGGSVSTLTIQRTQQEDSAVYLCASSSGHWSYGYTFGSGTRLTVV.

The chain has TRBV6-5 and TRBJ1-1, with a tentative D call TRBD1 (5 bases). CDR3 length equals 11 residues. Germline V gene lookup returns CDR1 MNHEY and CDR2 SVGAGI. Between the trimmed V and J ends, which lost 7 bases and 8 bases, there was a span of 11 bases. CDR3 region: CASTTGGEAFF. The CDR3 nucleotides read TGTGCCAGCACCACGGGGGGGGAAGCTTTCTTT.

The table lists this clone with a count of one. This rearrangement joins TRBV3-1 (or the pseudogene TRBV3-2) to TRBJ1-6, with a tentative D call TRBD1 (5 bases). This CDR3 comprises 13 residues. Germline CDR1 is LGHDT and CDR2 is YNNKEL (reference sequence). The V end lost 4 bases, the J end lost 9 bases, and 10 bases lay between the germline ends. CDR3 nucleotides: TGTGCCAGCAGCCGGGGGGGGAGTTCACCCCTCCACTTT. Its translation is CASSRGGSSPLHF.

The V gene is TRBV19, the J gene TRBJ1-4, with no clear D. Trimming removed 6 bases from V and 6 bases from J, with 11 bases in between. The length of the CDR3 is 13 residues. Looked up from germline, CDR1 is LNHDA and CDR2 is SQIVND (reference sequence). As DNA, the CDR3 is TGTGCCAGTAGCTCGCGTGTGGATGAAAAACTGTTTTTT. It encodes CASSSRVDEKLFF.

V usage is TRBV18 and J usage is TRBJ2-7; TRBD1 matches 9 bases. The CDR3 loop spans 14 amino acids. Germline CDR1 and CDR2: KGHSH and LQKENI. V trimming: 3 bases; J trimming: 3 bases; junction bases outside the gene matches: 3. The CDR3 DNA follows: TGTGCCAGCTCACCGGGACAGGGAAACTACGAGCAGTACTTC. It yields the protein CASSPGQGNYEQYF.

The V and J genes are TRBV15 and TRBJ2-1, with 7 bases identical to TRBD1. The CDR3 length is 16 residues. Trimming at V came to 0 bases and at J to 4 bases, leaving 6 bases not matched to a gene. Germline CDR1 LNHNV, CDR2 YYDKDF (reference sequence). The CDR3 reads CATSRDRDRIYNEQFF. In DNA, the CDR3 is TGTGCCACCAGCAGAGACCGGGACAGAATTTACAATGAGCAGTTCTTC.

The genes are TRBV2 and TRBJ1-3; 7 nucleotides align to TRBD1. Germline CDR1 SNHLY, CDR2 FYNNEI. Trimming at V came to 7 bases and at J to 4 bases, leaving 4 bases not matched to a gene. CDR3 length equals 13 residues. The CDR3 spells CASTWDSGNTIYF. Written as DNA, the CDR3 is TGTGCCAGCACCTGGGACAGCGGAAACACCATATATTTT.

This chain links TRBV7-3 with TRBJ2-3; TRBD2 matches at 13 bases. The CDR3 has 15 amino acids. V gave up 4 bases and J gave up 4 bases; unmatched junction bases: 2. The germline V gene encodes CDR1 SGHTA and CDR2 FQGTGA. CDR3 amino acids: CASSSTSGGADTQYF. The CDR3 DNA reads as TGTGCCAGCAGCTCTACTAGCGGGGGGGCAGATACGCAGTATTTT.

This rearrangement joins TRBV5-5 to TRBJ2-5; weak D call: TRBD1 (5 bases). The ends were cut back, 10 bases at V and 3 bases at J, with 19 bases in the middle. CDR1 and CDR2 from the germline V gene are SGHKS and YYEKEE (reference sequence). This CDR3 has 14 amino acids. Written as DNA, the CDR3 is TGTGCCTCCCACCAACAACCACAGGAAGAGACCCAGTACTTC. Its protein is CASHQQPQEETQYF.

DNA for the CDR3: TGTGCCAGTAGTGGGACTACCTACAATGAGCAGTTCTTC. Translation gives CASSGTTYNEQFF. The chain carries TRBV19 and TRBJ2-1; 7 bases map to TRBD2. The CDR3 is 13 amino acids. The trim removed 5 bases at V and 2 bases at J, leaving 0 bases unmatched. The germline CDR1 and CDR2 sequences are LNHDA and SQIVND (reference sequence).

The CDR3 DNA reads as TGTGCCACACAACGAACAGGGTTAAATAACTATGGCTACACCTTC. Protein sequence: CATQRTGLNNYGYTF. V gene TRBV6-5 combines with J gene TRBJ1-2, with D possibly TRBD1 on 6 matching bases. The germline V gene has CDR1 MNHEY and CDR2 SVGAGI. Trimming took off 10 bases at V and 1 base at J, with 19 bases between the two ends. This CDR3 has 15 amino acids.

CDR3: CASSSTSRGSGNTIYF. For the CDR3, the DNA is TGTGCCAGCAGCTCCACCTCCAGGGGATCTGGAAACACCATATATTTT. This chain uses TRBV7-9 with TRBJ1-3; possible D gene TRBD1, 6 bases. V was pared by 4 bases and J by 1 base, with 14 bases between. Per germline, CDR1 SEHNR and CDR2 FQNEAQ (reference sequence). The CDR3 is made up of 16 amino acids.

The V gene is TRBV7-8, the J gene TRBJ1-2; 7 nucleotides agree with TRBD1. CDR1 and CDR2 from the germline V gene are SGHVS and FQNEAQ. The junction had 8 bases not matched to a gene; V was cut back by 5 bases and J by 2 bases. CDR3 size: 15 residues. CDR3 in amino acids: CASSPNRDRNYGYTF. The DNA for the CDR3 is TGTGCCAGCAGCCCAAACCGGGACAGAAACTATGGCTACACCTTC.